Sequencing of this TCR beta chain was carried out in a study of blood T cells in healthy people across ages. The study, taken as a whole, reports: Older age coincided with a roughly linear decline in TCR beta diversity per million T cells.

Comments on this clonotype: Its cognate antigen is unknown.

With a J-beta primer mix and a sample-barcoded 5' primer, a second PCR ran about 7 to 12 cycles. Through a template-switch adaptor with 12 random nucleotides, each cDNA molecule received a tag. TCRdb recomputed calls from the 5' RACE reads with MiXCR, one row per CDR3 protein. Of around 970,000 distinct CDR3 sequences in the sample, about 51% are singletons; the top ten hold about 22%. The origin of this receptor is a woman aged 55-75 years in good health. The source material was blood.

Here the CDR3 DNA reads TGTGCTAGTGGTTTGGGGACAGGTACCTACAATGAGCAGTTCTTC. This translates into CASGLGTGTYNEQFF. V usage is TRBV12-5 and J usage is TRBJ2-1; 7 nucleotides align to TRBD1. V lost 1 base to trimming and J lost 2 bases; unmatched junction nucleotides: 2. Per the germline V gene, CDR1 is LGHNT and CDR2 is FRNRAP. This CDR3 spans 15 amino acids. Full variable domain (outside the CDR3, taken from reference TRBV12-5 and TRBJ2-1): DARVTQTPRHKVTEMGQEVTMRCQPILGHNTVFWYRQTMMQGLELLAYFRNRAPLDDSGMPKDRFSAEMPDATLATLKIQPSEPRDSAVYFCASGLGTGTYNEQFFGPGTRLTVL.